This T cell receptor (beta chain) was sequenced for a study of blood T cell repertoires in COVID-19 (dated by TCRdb to the early 2020s). Concerning the study at large: Samples covering the acute and convalescent phases of COVID-19 were provided by collaborators in the United States, Italy and Spain. The material from the prospective study consisted of cDNA or gDNA derived from T cells, B-cell-depleted T cells, or PBMCs. Deeply sampled blood TCRbeta repertoires from subjects exposed to, actively infected with, or recovered from COVID-19 were included in the dataset. The repertoires were released in a freely available public database intended as a resource for research on the immune response to SARS-CoV-2. Samples came from the ongoing ImmuneRACE study (first 160 participants) plus 1,254 subjects from 6 global collaborators. The sample metadata nearly always contained a de-identified subject ID, COVID-19 status, age in years and sex. HLA class I and class II types, where available, came from metadata supplied by the sample provider rather than from assay-based typing. Points the paper makes about the study in general: The amount of clinical and demographic metadata varied by source and participant and was provided uncurated.

Comment on this clone: There is no known antigen for this receptor. No per-base quality is available; no much larger clone lies one base away.

Whole blood was collected in K2EDTA tubes by collaborating institutions according to the institutions' own protocols. Collaborator samples were shipped for TCRbeta analysis as frozen whole blood, isolated PBMCs, or DNA extracted from either sample type. CDR1 and CDR2 were assigned from the germline V gene as SNHLY and FYNNEI. Reading from cysteine to phenylalanine, the CDR3 counts 14 amino acids. The kept DNA is CDR3 alone, 42 bases in frame from the first base. V is reduced by 5 bases and J by 2 bases, leaving a spacing of 9 bases between them. The immunoSEQ Assay, a bias-controlled multiplex PCR, was used to amplify TCRbeta CDR3 regions from genomic DNA. As for how the authors treated the data: Nucleated cell counts per sample were estimated from amplification of reference gene primers within the assay. Sequence reads were collapsed and filtered to measure the absolute abundance of every unique TCRbeta CDR3 rearrangement. For each sample, productive Simpson clonality was calculated by taking the square root of Simpson's diversity index across productive rearrangements. Imported from immuneACCESS, the table was reduced by TCRdb to in-frame sequences with V and J called. These copies leave out some clones; in studies compared against another copy, an unresolved V gene accounts for under half, and the cause of the remainder is not known. The V and J calls and the clone size are those of that table, but D and trimming were determined from the DNA. This sample lists around 150,000 clones; roughly 80% were detected once. The ten biggest clones cover around 16% of the sample.

The TCR comes from a man between 45 and 60 years old with acute or convalescent COVID-19. Material: peripheral blood. This chain is built from TRBV2 and TRBJ2-2; the D gene is possibly TRBD1, with 5 bases matching. The CDR3 has the sequence CASSLTVNTGELFF. The nucleotide sequence reads TGTGCCAGCAGTTTGACAGTTAACACCGGGGAGCTGTTTTTT.